Listed below are T cell receptor beta chains from one sample, sequenced in a study of human T cells and chemical hapten exposure. TCRdb redid the calling of the RACE reads with MiXCR, one entry per CDR3 protein. The sample includes roughly 46,000 distinct CDR3 sequences, 4% to 4.5% seen only once; the top ten take around 5.8%. Sequenced input: whole blood. The receptors stem from a human donor in good health. Some clones in this sample may be carry-over from other donors' samples. The CDR3 runs from the conserved cysteine through the conserved F or W. Fields, in order: J gene, D gene, CDR3 length, V gene, clone size, CDR3 DNA, CDR3 protein. A D gene is named only where the DNA matches it firmly. Size tells how often a clone was seen (once, few, many) or the class of an expanded clone, and some rows leave it out.

j_call: TRBJ2-4
d_call: TRBD2
cdr3_length: 21
v_call: TRBV7-9
clone_size: .
cdr3_nt: TGTGCCAGCATCGACTGGGGGCTAGCGGGAGGAGGCGGTATAGCCAAAAACATTCAGTACTTC
cdr3_aa: CASIDWGLAGGGGIAKNIQYF

j_call: TRBJ2-3
d_call: .
cdr3_length: 14
v_call: TRBV6-6
clone_size: many
cdr3_nt: TGTGCCAGCAGGCCAAGCCTCCGGGGAGATACGCAGTATTTT
cdr3_aa: CASRPSLRGDTQYF

j_call: TRBJ2-2
d_call: TRBD1
cdr3_length: 19
v_call: TRBV11-2
clone_size: .
cdr3_nt: TGTGCCAGCAGCCGGATTGGGTTGGGGGACAGTGCCTTAGCCGGGGAGCTGTTTTTT
cdr3_aa: CASSRIGLGDSALAGELFF

j_call: TRBJ2-7
d_call: TRBD1
cdr3_length: 14
v_call: TRBV7-2
clone_size: many
cdr3_nt: TGTGCCAGCAGCCGACGCAGGGGGCCCAACGAGCAGTACTTC
cdr3_aa: CASSRRRGPNEQYF

j_call: TRBJ1-1
d_call: .
cdr3_length: 13
v_call: TRBV20-1
clone_size: few
cdr3_nt: TGCAGTGCTAGCAGGGATGTGAACACTGAAGCTTTCTTT
cdr3_aa: CSASRDVNTEAFF

j_call: TRBJ2-1
d_call: TRBD2
cdr3_length: 16
v_call: TRBV24-1
clone_size: many
cdr3_nt: TGTGCCACCAGTGAGCTAGCGGGAGGGCTTCGACATGAGCAGTTCTTC
cdr3_aa: CATSELAGGLRHEQFF

j_call: TRBJ1-5
d_call: .
cdr3_length: 12
v_call: TRBV29-1
clone_size: .
cdr3_nt: TGCAGCGTTGAAGACGGAAATCAGCCCCAGCATTTT
cdr3_aa: CSVEDGNQPQHF

j_call: TRBJ2-3
d_call: .
cdr3_length: 14
v_call: TRBV20-1
clone_size: many
cdr3_nt: TGCAGTGCCAAGAGGGCAGGGGGCACAGATACGCAGTATTTT
cdr3_aa: CSAKRAGGTDTQYF

j_call: TRBJ1-1
d_call: .
cdr3_length: 13
v_call: TRBV10-1
clone_size: .
cdr3_nt: TGCGCCAGCGCCAGGCAGGGGAACACTGAAGCTTTCTTT
cdr3_aa: CASARQGNTEAFF

j_call: TRBJ2-3
d_call: .
cdr3_length: 12
v_call: TRBV10-3
clone_size: .
cdr3_nt: TGTGCCATCAGTGGCGGGGCAGATACGCAGTATTTT
cdr3_aa: CAISGGADTQYF

j_call: TRBJ2-1
d_call: TRBD2
cdr3_length: 18
v_call: TRBV7-9
clone_size: many
cdr3_nt: TGTGCCAGCAGCCCATACGCTAGCGGGAGGGCCGTCTCAAATGAGCAGTTCTTC
cdr3_aa: CASSPYASGRAVSNEQFF

j_call: TRBJ2-1
d_call: .
cdr3_length: 15
v_call: TRBV28
clone_size: many
cdr3_nt: TGTGCCAGCAGTCTTGGGGGACTGGCCTACAATGAGCAGTTCTTC
cdr3_aa: CASSLGGLAYNEQFF

j_call: TRBJ2-7
d_call: .
cdr3_length: 12
v_call: TRBV14
clone_size: .
cdr3_nt: TGTGCCAGCAGCCGGGGGTTCTACGAGCAGTACTTC
cdr3_aa: CASSRGFYEQYF

j_call: TRBJ2-3
d_call: TRBD1
cdr3_length: 15
v_call: TRBV7-6
clone_size: .
cdr3_nt: TGTGCCAGCAGCTTAGGACAGGGGCGCACAGATACGCAGTATTTT
cdr3_aa: CASSLGQGRTDTQYF

j_call: TRBJ2-2
d_call: .
cdr3_length: 14
v_call: TRBV12-3/TRBV12-4
clone_size: many
cdr3_nt: TGTGCCAGCACCACCCTGGGGCGGACCGGGGAGCTGTTTTTT
cdr3_aa: CASTTLGRTGELFF

j_call: TRBJ2-1
d_call: TRBD2
cdr3_length: 15
v_call: TRBV3-1
clone_size: many
cdr3_nt: TGTGCCAGCAGCCCCCACGCGGGAGCGGGTAATGAGCAGTTCTTC
cdr3_aa: CASSPHAGAGNEQFF

j_call: TRBJ1-2
d_call: .
cdr3_length: 13
v_call: TRBV25-1
clone_size: many
cdr3_nt: TGTGCCAGTAGAGCGGGAGGGCACTATGGCTACACCTTC
cdr3_aa: CASRAGGHYGYTF

j_call: TRBJ2-1
d_call: .
cdr3_length: 16
v_call: TRBV7-9
clone_size: many
cdr3_nt: TGTGCCAGCAGCTCAACCGTAACTAGCACCTACAATGAGCAGTTCTTC
cdr3_aa: CASSSTVTSTYNEQFF

j_call: TRBJ2-5
d_call: .
cdr3_length: 14
v_call: TRBV5-1
clone_size: few
cdr3_nt: TGCGCCAGCAGCAACACAGGGACCCAAGAGACCCAGTACTTC
cdr3_aa: CASSNTGTQETQYF

j_call: TRBJ2-1
d_call: .
cdr3_length: 14
v_call: TRBV2
clone_size: many
cdr3_nt: TGTGCCAGCAGTGGCAGCCTGATGGGCAATGAGCAGTTCTTC
cdr3_aa: CASSGSLMGNEQFF

j_call: TRBJ2-7
d_call: .
cdr3_length: 11
v_call: TRBV2
clone_size: many
cdr3_nt: TGTGCCAGCAGTGATACTGGCGAGCAGTACTTC
cdr3_aa: CASSDTGEQYF

j_call: TRBJ2-1
d_call: TRBD2
cdr3_length: 15
v_call: TRBV6-2/TRBV6-3
clone_size: many
cdr3_nt: TGTGCCAGCAGACGGGAGGTAGCGGGAGGCAATGAGCAGTTCTTC
cdr3_aa: CASRREVAGGNEQFF

j_call: TRBJ2-3
d_call: .
cdr3_length: 14
v_call: TRBV28
clone_size: few
cdr3_nt: TGTGCCAGCAGTCAATCGGGGCAGACAGATACGCAGTATTTT
cdr3_aa: CASSQSGQTDTQYF

j_call: TRBJ1-2
d_call: .
cdr3_length: 15
v_call: TRBV20-1
clone_size: many
cdr3_nt: TGCAGTGCTAGAAGCAGCGAGGGCTTTAACTATGGCTACACCTTC
cdr3_aa: CSARSSEGFNYGYTF

j_call: TRBJ2-1
d_call: .
cdr3_length: 12
v_call: TRBV29-1
clone_size: few
cdr3_nt: TGCAGCGTTGAGCGAAAAGGGAATGAGCAGTTCTTC
cdr3_aa: CSVERKGNEQFF

j_call: TRBJ2-7
d_call: TRBD1
cdr3_length: 16
v_call: TRBV5-4
clone_size: many
cdr3_nt: TGTGCCAGCAGCTTAGGGACGGGACAGCCCTTCTACGAGCAGTACTTC
cdr3_aa: CASSLGTGQPFYEQYF

j_call: TRBJ2-3
d_call: TRBD2
cdr3_length: 15
v_call: TRBV30
clone_size: many
cdr3_nt: TGTGCCTGGAGTCTAGCGGTAATCAGCACAGATACGCAGTATTTT
cdr3_aa: CAWSLAVISTDTQYF

j_call: TRBJ2-1
d_call: TRBD1
cdr3_length: 13
v_call: TRBV10-3
clone_size: .
cdr3_nt: TGTGCCATCAGTGGGGACAGGGAGCATGAGCAGTTCTTC
cdr3_aa: CAISGDREHEQFF

j_call: TRBJ2-5
d_call: TRBD1
cdr3_length: 16
v_call: TRBV7-2
clone_size: .
cdr3_nt: TGTGCCAGCAGCCGGCGGGGACAGGCGAGTCAAGAGACCCAGTACTTC
cdr3_aa: CASSRRGQASQETQYF

j_call: TRBJ2-7
d_call: TRBD2
cdr3_length: 16
v_call: TRBV9
clone_size: .
cdr3_nt: TGTGCCAGCAGCGAGGGACTAGCGGGAGGAATCTACGAGCAGTACTTC
cdr3_aa: CASSEGLAGGIYEQYF

j_call: TRBJ2-2
d_call: TRBD2
cdr3_length: 15
v_call: TRBV6-5
clone_size: few
cdr3_nt: TGTGCCAGCAGCCTAACCGGGACTAGCCCCGGGGAGCTGTTTTTT
cdr3_aa: CASSLTGTSPGELFF

j_call: TRBJ2-1
d_call: .
cdr3_length: 15
v_call: TRBV4-1
clone_size: .
cdr3_nt: TGCGCCAGCAGCCAAGGGTCGAGCTCCTACAATGAGCAGTTCTTC
cdr3_aa: CASSQGSSSYNEQFF

j_call: TRBJ2-5
d_call: .
cdr3_length: 15
v_call: TRBV5-5
clone_size: many
cdr3_nt: TGTGCCAGCAGCCCTGGAGAGGCCTCCAAAGAGACCCAGTACTTC
cdr3_aa: CASSPGEASKETQYF

j_call: TRBJ1-2
d_call: .
cdr3_length: 12
v_call: TRBV2
clone_size: few
cdr3_nt: TGTGCCAGCAGTGAATCCAACTATGGCTACACCTTC
cdr3_aa: CASSESNYGYTF

j_call: TRBJ2-3
d_call: .
cdr3_length: 15
v_call: TRBV12-3/TRBV12-4
clone_size: .
cdr3_nt: TGTGCCAGCAGACCCAGGACGGCCCGCACAGATACGCAGTATTTT
cdr3_aa: CASRPRTARTDTQYF

j_call: TRBJ1-5
d_call: TRBD1
cdr3_length: 18
v_call: TRBV28
clone_size: few
cdr3_nt: TGTGCCAGCAGTTTTGGACCGGGACAGCGAAATAGCAATCAGCCCCAGCATTTT
cdr3_aa: CASSFGPGQRNSNQPQHF

j_call: TRBJ1-2
d_call: .
cdr3_length: 11
v_call: TRBV29-1
clone_size: many
cdr3_nt: TGCAGCGTTGCCGGGACCGATGGCTACACCTTC
cdr3_aa: CSVAGTDGYTF

j_call: TRBJ2-7
d_call: TRBD2
cdr3_length: 15
v_call: TRBV11-3
clone_size: many
cdr3_nt: TGTGCCAGCAGCTTAGCTAGCGGACCCTCCTACGAGCAGTACTTC
cdr3_aa: CASSLASGPSYEQYF

j_call: TRBJ2-3
d_call: .
cdr3_length: 18
v_call: TRBV21-1
clone_size: many
cdr3_nt: TGTGCCAGCAGCAAAGGTGGACAGGGGTGGGTTAGCACAGATACGCAGTATTTT
cdr3_aa: CASSKGGQGWVSTDTQYF

j_call: TRBJ2-6
d_call: .
cdr3_length: 12
v_call: TRBV7-9
clone_size: .
cdr3_nt: TGTGCCAGCAGCACTGGGGCCAACGTCCTGACTTTC
cdr3_aa: CASSTGANVLTF